This T cell receptor beta chain was documented in a study of neurological immune-mediated disorders. As for the study in general: Of the 34 patients who had multiple sclerosis, 31 had the relapsing-remitting form and 3 had the secondary progressive form. General study points: Among expanded clones, no CDR3 amino acid sequences were shared across subjects, a pattern suggesting private repertoires in all groups.

Per germline, CDR1 MDHEN and CDR2 SYDVKM. Trimming shortened V by 2 bases and J by 6 bases, and 11 bases separated the two germline ends. The CDR3 spans 15 residues. The authors produced cDNA by 5'RACE using 10-nucleotide random UMIs. Each sequencing run yielded over 190 million TCR-beta sequences from 15-18 subjects. MiXCR was run by TCRdb on the 5' RACE reads, yielding one entry per CDR3 protein. This sample has 35,000 to 40,000 distinct CDR3 sequences, with 2.5% found just once. This clonotype has a count of ten or more. As yet, its antigen is unknown. The TCR was taken from a man between 45 and 60 years old with multiple sclerosis. The gene calls are TRBV28 and TRBJ1-6; D may be TRBD1 (5 bases). Sequenced: PBMCs. CDR3 bases: TGTGCCAGCAGTTTAACCAGGGCGGCTAATTCACCCCTCCACTTT. It translates to CASSLTRAANSPLHF.